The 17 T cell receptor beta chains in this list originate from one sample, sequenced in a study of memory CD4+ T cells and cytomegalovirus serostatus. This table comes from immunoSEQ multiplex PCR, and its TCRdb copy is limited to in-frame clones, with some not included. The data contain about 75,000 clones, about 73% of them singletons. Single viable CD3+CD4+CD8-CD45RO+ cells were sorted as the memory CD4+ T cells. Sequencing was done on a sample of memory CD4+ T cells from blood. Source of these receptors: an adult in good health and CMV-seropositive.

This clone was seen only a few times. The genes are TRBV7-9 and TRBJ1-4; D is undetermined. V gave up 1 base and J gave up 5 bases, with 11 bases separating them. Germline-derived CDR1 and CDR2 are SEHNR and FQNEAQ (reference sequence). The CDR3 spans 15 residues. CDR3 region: CASSLVEGGNEKLFF. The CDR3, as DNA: TGTGCCAGCAGCTTAGTAGAGGGAGGGAATGAAAAACTGTTTTTT.

This CDR3 is CASSPRQPLFTDTQYF. CDR3 bases: TGTGCCAGCAGCCCCCGACAGCCACTCTTCACAGATACGCAGTATTTT. The J gene is TRBJ2-3, the V gene TRBV7-2; the D gene is possibly TRBD1 (5 bases). Per germline, CDR1 SGHTA and CDR2 FQGNSA. The CDR3 covers 16 residues. With 5 bases removed from V and 2 bases from J, the gap between germline ends came to 17 bases.

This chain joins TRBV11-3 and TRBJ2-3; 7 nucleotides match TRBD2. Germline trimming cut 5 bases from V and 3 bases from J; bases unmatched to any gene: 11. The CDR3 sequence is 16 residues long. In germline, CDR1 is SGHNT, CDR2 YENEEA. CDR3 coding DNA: TGTGCCAGCAGCCCTAGTCGGGGGGTGGGTACAGATACGCAGTATTTT. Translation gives CASSPSRGVGTDTQYF.

The chain's CDR3 is CASTLAGHGYTF. CDR3 nucleotides: TGTGCCAGCACCCTCGCGGGGCATGGCTACACCTTC. This sequence joins TRBV7-2 and TRBJ1-2, with D maybe TRBD1 (5 bases). V dropped 7 bases and J dropped 6 bases, with 12 bases sitting between them. CDR3 length: 12 amino acids. Germline-derived CDR1 and CDR2 are SGHTA and FQGNSA. The whole variable domain, filled in from reference TRBV7-2 and TRBJ1-2, reads GAGVSQSPSNKVTEKGKDVELRCDPISGHTALYWYRQSLGQGLEFLIYFQGNSAPDKSGLPSDRFSAERTGGSVSTLTIQRTQQEDSAVYLCASTLAGHGYTFGSGTRLTVV.

In DNA form, the CDR3 reads TGTGCCATCAGTGAAATCTCCTACGAGCAGTACTTC. Translating it yields CAISEISYEQYF. The gene calls are TRBV10-3 and TRBJ2-7; D unresolved. This CDR3 has 12 amino acids. The V end was cut by 3 bases, the J end by 0 bases, with 3 bases between. Germline CDR1 and CDR2: ENHRY and SYGVKD.

The CDR3 DNA follows: TGTGCCAGCAGCAAAGACAGGGGGCAAATGGATGGCTACACCTTC. This translates into CASSKDRGQMDGYTF. The chain employs TRBV6-5 and TRBJ1-2, with 10 bases aligning to TRBD1. The CDR3 has 15 residues. The V and J ends lost 6 bases and 6 bases, in that order; junction bases with no gene match: 10. Germline CDR1 MNHEY, CDR2 SVGAGI.

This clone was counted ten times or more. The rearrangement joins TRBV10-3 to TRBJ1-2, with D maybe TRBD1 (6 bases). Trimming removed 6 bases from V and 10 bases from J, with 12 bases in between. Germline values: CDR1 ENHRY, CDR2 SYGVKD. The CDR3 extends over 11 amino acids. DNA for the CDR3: TGTGCCATCAGGTCAGGGGCCTTCTACACCTTC. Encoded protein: CAIRSGAFYTF.

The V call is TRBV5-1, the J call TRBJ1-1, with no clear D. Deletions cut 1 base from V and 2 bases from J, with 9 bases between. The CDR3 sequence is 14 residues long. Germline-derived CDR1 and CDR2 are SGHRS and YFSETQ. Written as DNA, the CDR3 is TGCGCCAGCAGCTTGACAACGGCTAACACTGAAGCTTTCTTT. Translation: CASSLTTANTEAFF.

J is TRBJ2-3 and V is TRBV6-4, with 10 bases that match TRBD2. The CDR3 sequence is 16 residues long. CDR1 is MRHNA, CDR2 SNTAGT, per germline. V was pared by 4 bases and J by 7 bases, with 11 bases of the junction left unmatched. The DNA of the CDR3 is TGTGCCAGCAGTGGGGGCACTAGCGGGGCGGGGAATACGCAGTATTTT. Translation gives CASSGGTSGAGNTQYF.

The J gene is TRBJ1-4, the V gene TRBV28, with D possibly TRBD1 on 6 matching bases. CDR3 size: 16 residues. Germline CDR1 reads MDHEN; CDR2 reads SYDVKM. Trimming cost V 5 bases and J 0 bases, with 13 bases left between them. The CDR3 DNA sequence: TGTGCCAGCAGTCCCTCGGGGGGCGCAACTAATGAAAAACTGTTTTTT. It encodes CASSPSGGATNEKLFF.

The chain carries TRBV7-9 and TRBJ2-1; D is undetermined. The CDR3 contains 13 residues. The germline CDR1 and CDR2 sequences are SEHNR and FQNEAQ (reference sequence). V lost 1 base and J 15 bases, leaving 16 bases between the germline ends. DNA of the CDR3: TGTGCCAGCAGCTTAGATTTTGCTGGGGTTGGGTTCTTC. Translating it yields CASSLDFAGVGFF.

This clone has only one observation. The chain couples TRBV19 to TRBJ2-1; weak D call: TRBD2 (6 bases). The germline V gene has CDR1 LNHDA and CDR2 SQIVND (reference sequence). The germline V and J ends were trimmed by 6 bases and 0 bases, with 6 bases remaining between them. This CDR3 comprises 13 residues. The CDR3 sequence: CASRRDSYNEQFF. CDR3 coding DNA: TGTGCCAGTAGGCGGGACTCCTACAATGAGCAGTTCTTC.

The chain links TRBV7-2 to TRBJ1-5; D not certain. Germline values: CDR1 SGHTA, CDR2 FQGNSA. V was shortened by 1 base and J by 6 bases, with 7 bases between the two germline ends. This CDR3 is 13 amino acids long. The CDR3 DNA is TGTGCCAGCAGCTTAGACTTGCGTCAGCCCCAGCATTTT. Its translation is CASSLDLRQPQHF.

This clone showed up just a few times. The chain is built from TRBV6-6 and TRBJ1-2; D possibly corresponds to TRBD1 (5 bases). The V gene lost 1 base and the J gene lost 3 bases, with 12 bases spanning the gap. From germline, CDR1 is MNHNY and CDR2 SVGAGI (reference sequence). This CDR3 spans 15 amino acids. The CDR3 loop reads CASSYWGGEDYGYTF. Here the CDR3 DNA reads TGTGCCAGCAGTTACTGGGGCGGGGAGGACTATGGCTACACCTTC.

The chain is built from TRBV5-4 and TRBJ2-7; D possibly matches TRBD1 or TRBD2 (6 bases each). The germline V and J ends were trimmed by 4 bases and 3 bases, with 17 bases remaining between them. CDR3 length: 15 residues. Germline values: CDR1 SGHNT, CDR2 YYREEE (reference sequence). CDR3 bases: TGTGCCAGCAGCGGAGGGACCCAGGGGATCTACGAGCAGTACTTC. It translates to CASSGGTQGIYEQYF.

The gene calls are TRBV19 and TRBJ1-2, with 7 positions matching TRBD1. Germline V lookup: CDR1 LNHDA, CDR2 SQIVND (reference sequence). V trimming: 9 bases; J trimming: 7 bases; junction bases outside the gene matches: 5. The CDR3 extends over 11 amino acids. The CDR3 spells CASGQEGGYTF. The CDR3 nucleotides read TGTGCCAGCGGACAGGAAGGTGGCTACACCTTC.

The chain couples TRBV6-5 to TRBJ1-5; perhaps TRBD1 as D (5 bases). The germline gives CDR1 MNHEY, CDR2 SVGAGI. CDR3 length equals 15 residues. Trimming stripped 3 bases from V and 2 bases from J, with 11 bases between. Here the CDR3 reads CASSYGGERNQPQHF. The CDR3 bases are TGTGCCAGCAGTTATGGGGGAGAGCGCAATCAGCCCCAGCATTTT.